One T cell receptor (beta chain) is described in this entry. Its antigen is not known. Sequencing used immunoSEQ multiplex PCR; TCRdb keeps in-frame clones, though not all of them. This table holds around 86,000 clones, 90% to 95% found once. The record originates from a study of cytomegalovirus exposure and HLA in healthy donors. The CDR3 spans 14 residues. V lost 5 bases and J lost 6; bases outside the gene matches: 8. Germline CDR1 SQVTM, CDR2 ANQGSEA. Broader study findings: As was reported, the classifier diagnosed cytomegalovirus status with high specificity and sensitivity.

The TCR sequence derives from a woman aged 25-40 years in good health and CMV-seropositive. The rearrangement joins TRBV29-1 to TRBJ2-1, with 9 positions matching TRBD2. Material: PBMCs. The CDR3 bases are TGCAGCGTTCAACTCGGACTAGCGAGCAATGAGCAGTTCTTC. This encodes CSVQLGLASNEQFF.